The 4 T cell receptor beta chains below all came from one sample that was sequenced in a study of a mutant IDH1 vaccine in newly diagnosed glioma. Produced via immunoSEQ multiplex PCR; TCRdb's table is partial and in-frame only. The sample holds over 25,000 clones, approximately 91% seen once. Stated time point: baseline, week 1 (first vaccination visit). As to treatment: pre-vaccination baseline after standard-of-care therapy. Sequences were derived from PBMCs, sampled from a glioma patient treated with radiotherapy, temozolomide or both. These receptors originate from a woman between 40 and 50 years old with glioma.

This chain uses TRBV2 with TRBJ2-7, with D unresolved. The V end lost 6 bases, the J end lost 2 bases, and 14 bases lay between the germline ends. This CDR3 has 14 residues. Germline CDR1 reads SNHLY; CDR2 reads FYNNEI. The CDR3 loop reads CASSAYPRTYEQYF. CDR3 DNA: TGTGCCAGCAGCGCATACCCGAGAACCTACGAGCAGTACTTC.

This CDR3 reads CASGLVLSSSRGQPQHF. CDR3 coding DNA: TGTGCTAGTGGTTTGGTCTTAAGCAGCTCTCGGGGTCAGCCCCAGCATTTT. This chain connects TRBV12-5 to TRBJ1-5; D is ambiguous. The V gene's germline CDR1 is LGHNT and CDR2 FRNRAP. The CDR3 has 17 amino acids. V gave up 0 bases and J gave up 6 bases, with 18 bases separating them. The variable domain in full, with the rest retrieved from reference TRBV12-5 and TRBJ1-5, is DARVTQTPRHKVTEMGQEVTMRCQPILGHNTVFWYRQTMMQGLELLAYFRNRAPLDDSGMPKDRFSAEMPDATLATLKIQPSEPRDSAVYFCASGLVLSSSRGQPQHFGDGTRLSIL.

The V call is TRBV5-1, the J call TRBJ2-7; D remains unclear. Germline V gene lookup returns CDR1 SGHRS and CDR2 YFSETQ. Between the trimmed V and J ends, which lost 4 bases and 5 bases, there was a span of 10 bases. The CDR3 sequence is 12 residues long. CDR3 loop: CASSVPADEQYF. The DNA of the CDR3 is TGCGCCAGCAGCGTACCTGCCGACGAGCAGTACTTC.

The chain couples TRBV7-6 to TRBJ1-1, with D hard to call. Deletions cut 1 base from V and 2 bases from J, with 5 bases between. The germline V gene has CDR1 SGHVS and CDR2 FNYEAQ. CDR3 length: 13 amino acids. CDR3: CASSLGHNTEAFF. The DNA of the CDR3 is TGTGCCAGCAGCTTAGGCCATAACACTGAAGCTTTCTTT.